This TCR beta chain was captured in a study of T cells in Graves' hyperthyroidism and ophthalmopathy. Study-wide background: Specimen type is peripheral blood, collected at initial diagnosis prior to any treatment.

There were TCR beta CDR3 regions amplified from RNA transcripts. The HTBI set primed first-round TCR CDR3 RT-PCR. TCRdb itself ran the multiplex PCR reads through MiXCR, one entry per CDR3 protein. The profile covers about 500,000 distinct CDR3 sequences, with about 16% appearing a single time and about 29% taken by the ten largest. General observations from the study: Among clonotypes expanded in thyroid above 0.001, most were also found in blood. The model forecast ophthalmopathy, anticipating it by a median roughly 6.5 months before onset.

This clonotype turned up a few times. Its antigen is as yet unknown. Sequencing used blood. The receptor's source is a young woman with Graves' ophthalmopathy.

The DNA of the CDR3 is TGCGCCAGCAGCTTGGCGGACACCGGGGAGCTGTTTTTT. The encoded protein is CASSLADTGELFF. This chain connects TRBV5-1 to TRBJ2-2; no reliable D call. The CDR3 runs to 13 residues. Deletions cut 0 bases from V and 3 bases from J, with 3 bases between. CDR1 and CDR2 (germline): SGHRS, YFSETQ.